Listed below are T cell receptor beta chains from one sample, sequenced in a study of blood T cell repertoires in COVID-19. Profiled with immunoSEQ multiplex PCR; TCRdb holds only in-frame clones, not every one. The data hold 160,000 or so clones, with less than 85% observed a single time. The sequenced sample was peripheral blood. These receptors were taken from a woman between 55 and 75 years old with COVID-19, enrolled during active disease. CDR3s include the opening cysteine and the closing phenylalanine or tryptophan. D genes are given only for firm matches. Where a row states a size, it is once, few, many or the class of an expanded clone; other rows omit it.

cdr3_length,clone_size,v_call,d_call,j_call,cdr3_nt,cdr3_aa
14,NA,TRBV2,NA,TRBJ1-5,TGTGCCAGCAGTAGCCGGGGGGCGTATCAGCCCCAGCATTTT,CASSSRGAYQPQHF
14,NA,TRBV29-1,NA,TRBJ2-1,TGCAGCGTTGGGTCTGAGTTCTCCTACAATGAGCAGTTCTTC,CSVGSEFSYNEQFF
16,few,TRBV5-6,NA,TRBJ1-5,TGTGCCAGCAGCCATGGAAACCAGGTGTACGGTCAGCCCCAGCATTTT,CASSHGNQVYGQPQHF
13,few,TRBV6-2/TRBV6-3,NA,TRBJ1-2,TGTGCCAGCAGTTTAGCCCCAGACTTCGGCTACACCTTC,CASSLAPDFGYTF
13,NA,TRBV10-3,TRBD1,TRBJ1-2,TGTGCCATCAGTACCGACAGGGGACGAGGCTACACCTTC,CAISTDRGRGYTF
13,NA,TRBV12-3/TRBV12-4,TRBD1,TRBJ2-5,TGTGCCAGCAGCCAGGGCAGGGGGGAGACCCAGTACTTC,CASSQGRGETQYF
14,NA,TRBV7-2,NA,TRBJ1-2,TGTGCCAGCAGCTTTGAATTTAGAGTTTATGGCTACACCTTC,CASSFEFRVYGYTF
14,few,TRBV28,TRBD1,TRBJ2-6,TGTGCCAGTCAGGGGGCTTCAGGGGCCAACGTCCTGACTTTC,CASQGASGANVLTF
18,few,TRBV28,TRBD1,TRBJ1-5,TGTGCCAGTACCTTGAATGGACAGGGCGAACCTTACAATCAGCCCCAGCATTTT,CASTLNGQGEPYNQPQHF
16,NA,TRBV3-1/TRBV3-2,NA,TRBJ1-5,TGTGCCAGCAGCCAAGGAGAAACATACGGGGAACGGCCCCAGCATTTT,CASSQGETYGERPQHF
14,NA,TRBV28,NA,TRBJ1-2,TGTGCCAGCAGTTTTCCGACAGTTCCATATGGCTACACCTTC,CASSFPTVPYGYTF
20,few,TRBV4-1,TRBD2,TRBJ2-1,TGCGCCAGCAGCCAAGATAGTCGCGTCGGCGGGAGGGCCTCCTACAATGAGCAGTTCTTC,CASSQDSRVGGRASYNEQFF
17,NA,TRBV30,NA,TRBJ1-4,TGTGCCTGGAGTCTAGGGGCAGGAACCGCAACTAATGAAAAACTGTTTTTT,CAWSLGAGTATNEKLFF
12,few,TRBV2,TRBD1,TRBJ1-2,TGTGCCAGCAGTGGCACAGGGGTGGTATCGACCTTC,CASSGTGVVSTF
17,NA,TRBV7-2,TRBD2,TRBJ2-2,TGTGCCAGCAGCTTCAAGTGGGGACTAGCCCGTGCCGGGGAGCTGTTTTTT,CASSFKWGLARAGELFF
14,NA,TRBV6-5,NA,TRBJ2-7,TGTGCCAGCAGACTACCGGGACAACTGTACGAGCAGTACTTC,CASRLPGQLYEQYF
15,few,TRBV6-2/TRBV6-3,NA,TRBJ1-4,TGTGCCAGCAGTTCGTTGGCGCCGGGGTTGGAAAAACTGTTTTTT,CASSSLAPGLEKLFF
13,NA,TRBV29-1,TRBD1,TRBJ1-2,TGCAGCGTGGACTCTTTGACAGGGAACGGCTACACCTTC,CSVDSLTGNGYTF
15,many,TRBV5-1,TRBD2,TRBJ2-3,TGCGCCAGCAGCTTGAGCGGGAGGCGGATAGATACGCAGTATTTT,CASSLSGRRIDTQYF
15,NA,TRBV5-4,NA,TRBJ1-4,TGTGCCAGCAGCCAGAAGGGGATTTCTAATGAAAAACTGTTTTTT,CASSQKGISNEKLFF
13,NA,TRBV14,NA,TRBJ1-2,TGTGCCAGCAGCCAAAGCAGGGACTATGGCTACACCTTC,CASSQSRDYGYTF
16,NA,TRBV13,TRBD1,TRBJ2-1,TGTGCCAGCAGCACCCGGGACAGGGCCCTTCCCAATGAGCAGTTCTTC,CASSTRDRALPNEQFF
16,NA,TRBV10-3,TRBD2,TRBJ2-1,TGTGCCATCAGTGAGCCTAAGGTGGCGGGGGGGGATGAGCAGTTCTTC,CAISEPKVAGGDEQFF
18,NA,TRBV28,TRBD1,TRBJ1-2,TGTGCCAGCAGTTCATTATTGCCCAGCTTTGGACAGGGCTATGGCTACACCTTC,CASSSLLPSFGQGYGYTF
14,NA,TRBV2,NA,TRBJ1-3,TGTGCCAGCAGTGAAGGGGCCTCTGGAAACACCATATATTTT,CASSEGASGNTIYF
13,many,TRBV19,NA,TRBJ2-1,TGTGCCAGCCGATTATCAGGTCTCGATGAGCAGTTCTTC,CASRLSGLDEQFF
18,NA,TRBV7-2,NA,TRBJ2-5,TGTGCCAGCAGCTTATTTAATAGGTTTGGGAGAGACCAAGAGACCCAGTACTTC,CASSLFNRFGRDQETQYF
14,NA,TRBV10-2,TRBD1,TRBJ1-1,TGCGCCAGCAGTGACCGGACAGGGAACACTGAAGCTTTCTTT,CASSDRTGNTEAFF
14,NA,TRBV5-5,NA,TRBJ2-1,TGTGCCAGCTGGGACGGACAGATATACAATGAGCAGTTCTTC,CASWDGQIYNEQFF
13,NA,TRBV16,NA,TRBJ1-2,TGTGCCAGCAGCCTCACCGACAGGAATGGCTACACCTTC,CASSLTDRNGYTF
14,NA,TRBV25-1,TRBD2,TRBJ2-3,TGTGCCAGCAGCCTAGCGGACTTCACAGATACGCAGTATTTT,CASSLADFTDTQYF
14,NA,TRBV9,TRBD1,TRBJ2-5,TGTGCCAGCAGCGTCACCACAGGGGAGGAGACCCAGTACTTC,CASSVTTGEETQYF
14,NA,TRBV29-1,TRBD2,TRBJ2-1,TGCAGCGTTGAACGGGCTAGCGGGGGAAATGAGCAGTTCTTC,CSVERASGGNEQFF
15,NA,TRBV19,NA,TRBJ2-5,TGTGCCAGTAGTATAGTGGGGACAATGAGGGAGACCCAGTACTTC,CASSIVGTMRETQYF
16,NA,TRBV11-2,TRBD2,TRBJ2-1,TGTGCCAGCAGCCCGACTAGCGGGCGGGCCTACAATGAGCAGTTCTTC,CASSPTSGRAYNEQFF
15,NA,TRBV11-3,TRBD2,TRBJ2-1,TGTGCCAGCAGCCGCTCTAGCGGGGACTACAATGAGCAGTTCTTC,CASSRSSGDYNEQFF
15,NA,TRBV6-5,TRBD1,TRBJ1-2,TGTGCCAGCAGCAGGACAGGGGAGATGGACTATGGCTACACCTTC,CASSRTGEMDYGYTF
16,NA,TRBV5-5,TRBD2,TRBJ2-7,TGTGCCAGCAGCTTGGCTGGTAGCGGGAGCTGGGACGAGCAGTACTTC,CASSLAGSGSWDEQYF
14,NA,TRBV7-2,TRBD2,TRBJ2-1,TGTGCCAGCAGCGGGGGACTAGCGTTCAATGAGCAGTTCTTC,CASSGGLAFNEQFF
15,NA,TRBV18,TRBD2,TRBJ2-1,TGTGCCAGCTTACCAGCAGGGACTAGCGGGTTTGAGCAGTTCTTC,CASLPAGTSGFEQFF
15,once,TRBV5-8,TRBD1,TRBJ2-1,TGTGCCAGCAGCTTGGGACAGGGGTCCTACAATGAGCAGTTCTTC,CASSLGQGSYNEQFF
16,NA,TRBV6-1,TRBD2,TRBJ2-1,TGTGCCAGCAGTGAACTAGCGGGAGGGAGCATAAATGAGCAGTTCTTC,CASSELAGGSINEQFF
15,NA,TRBV5-6,TRBD1,TRBJ2-5,TGTGCCAGCAGATACGGACAGGAGTCCCAAGAGACCCAGTACTTC,CASRYGQESQETQYF
13,NA,TRBV7-2,NA,TRBJ2-7,TGTGCCAGCAGCTCCGAGGTCATCTACGAGCAGTACTTC,CASSSEVIYEQYF
13,NA,TRBV11-2,NA,TRBJ1-1,TGTGCCAGCAGTATACAGACGAACACTGAAGCTTTCTTT,CASSIQTNTEAFF
16,NA,TRBV28,NA,TRBJ2-6,TGTGCCAGCAGTTTGCACGGGAGCTCTGGGGCCAACGTCCTGACTTTC,CASSLHGSSGANVLTF
15,NA,TRBV27,NA,TRBJ2-1,TGTGCCAGCAGTCCCGACGGGAGCTCCTACAATGAGCAGTTCTTC,CASSPDGSSYNEQFF
14,NA,TRBV14,NA,TRBJ1-2,TGTGCCAGCAGCCAAGATTGGTACGGAGATGGCTACACCTTC,CASSQDWYGDGYTF
19,NA,TRBV3-1/TRBV3-2,TRBD2,TRBJ2-2,TGTGCCAGCAGCCCCCGACTAGCGGGAGGGCCGAGGTCCACCGGGGAGCTGTTTTTT,CASSPRLAGGPRSTGELFF
13,NA,TRBV14,NA,TRBJ1-2,TGTGCCAGCAGCCAAGAGGGGGCGAGAGGCTACACCTTC,CASSQEGARGYTF
16,NA,TRBV4-2,TRBD2,TRBJ2-1,TGTGCCAGCAGCCAAGGGTCTAGCGGGAGGGGGAATGAGCAGTTCTTC,CASSQGSSGRGNEQFF
18,NA,TRBV27,TRBD2,TRBJ2-1,TGTGCCAGCAGTTTAAGGCAGCTAGCGGGACCCTCCTACAATGAGCAGTTCTTC,CASSLRQLAGPSYNEQFF
16,many,TRBV27,NA,TRBJ2-1,TGTGCCAGCAGTTCCGATATGACTAGCTCCTACAATGAGCAGTTCTTC,CASSSDMTSSYNEQFF
17,NA,TRBV3-1/TRBV3-2,NA,TRBJ2-1,TGTGCCAGCAGCCAAGCAGTTCAGGGGGGCCTGTGGTATGAGCAGTTCTTC,CASSQAVQGGLWYEQFF
18,NA,TRBV24-1,TRBD2,TRBJ2-2,TGTGCCACCAGTGATCCCGGTCCCCTGGGAGGGTACACCGGGGAGCTGTTTTTT,CATSDPGPLGGYTGELFF
15,NA,TRBV6-5,NA,TRBJ1-6,TGTGCCAGCAGTTCGACAGGTCGGGGTAATTCACCCCTCCACTTT,CASSSTGRGNSPLHF
14,NA,TRBV4-3,TRBD2,TRBJ2-1,TGCGCCAGCAGCCAGGGGACGGGGGGGAATGAGCAGTTCTTC,CASSQGTGGNEQFF
15,NA,TRBV11-2,NA,TRBJ2-3,TGTGCCAGCAGCCCGACGAGCGAACCCACAGATACGCAGTATTTT,CASSPTSEPTDTQYF
15,NA,TRBV6-1,TRBD2,TRBJ2-3,TGTGCCAGCAGTGAACTAGCGGGGAGGACAGATACGCAGTATTTT,CASSELAGRTDTQYF
15,few,TRBV24-1,TRBD1,TRBJ2-7,TGTGCCACCAGCCACCCCCGGGACAGCCACTACGAGCAGTACTTC,CATSHPRDSHYEQYF